The 18 T cell receptor beta chains in this list originate from one sample, sequenced in a study of T-cell memory formation after mild COVID-19. From the 5' RACE reads, TCRdb called clonotypes with MiXCR, one entry per CDR3 protein. Counted here are 240,000 or so distinct CDR3 sequences, 8% to 9.5% occurring once; the ten biggest clones make up 20% to 25%. Sequencing was performed on PBMCs or a T cell subset sorted from them (not recorded which). The receptors come from a man aged 18 to 35 who had mild COVID-19 (a few samples of this study predate the infection). Cell type and time point are not known.

This clonotype has a handful of counts. This chain joins TRBV6-2 or TRBV6-3 and TRBJ2-1, with 13 nucleotides matching TRBD2. The CDR3 is 19 residues long. The V segment lost 5 bases and the J segment 1 base; nucleotides outside the gene matches: 11. The germline V gene has CDR1 MNHEY and CDR2 SVGEGT. CDR3 sequence: CASSGREGLAGRSYNEQFF. The CDR3 bases are TGTGCCAGCAGTGGGAGGGAGGGACTAGCGGGGAGATCCTACAATGAGCAGTTCTTC.

This rearrangement joins TRBV5-1 to TRBJ2-3; 8 bases match TRBD1. CDR1 and CDR2 (germline): SGHRS, YFSETQ. This CDR3 is 15 amino acids long. After removal of 4 bases from V and 4 bases from J, the junction contained 8 bases not matched to a gene. Here the CDR3 reads CASSEGQVVADTQYF. The DNA of the CDR3 is TGCGCCAGCAGCGAGGGACAGGTTGTAGCAGATACGCAGTATTTT.

The chain has TRBV23-1 and TRBJ2-5; D may be TRBD1 or TRBD2 (5 bases each). TRBV23-1 is identified as an open reading frame with a role that is uncertain. The CDR3 is 11 amino acids. V shed 11 bases and J shed 4 bases, with 11 bases lying between them. The CDR3 spells CAGGRRETQYF. CDR3 in DNA: TGCGCCGGGGGACGGAGAGAGACCCAGTACTTC.

The genes are TRBV5-1 and TRBJ2-2, with TRBD1 matching 9 bases. The CDR3 is 17 amino acids. The germline CDR1 and CDR2 sequences are SGHRS and YFSETQ. The junction had 9 bases not matched to a gene; V was cut back by 4 bases and J by 2 bases. CDR3 sequence reads: CASSMKPGQGNTGELFF. The DNA for the CDR3 is TGCGCCAGCAGCATGAAACCGGGACAGGGCAACACCGGGGAGCTGTTTTTT. Complete variable domain (other parts from reference TRBV5-1 and TRBJ2-2): KAGVTQTPRYLIKTRGQQVTLSCSPISGHRSVSWYQQTPGQGLQFLFEYFSETQRNKGNFPGRFSGRQFSNSRSEMNVSTLELGDSALYLCASSMKPGQGNTGELFFGEGSRLTVL.

The rearrangement links TRBV7-6 to TRBJ2-3, with D perhaps given as TRBD1 or TRBD2 (5 bases each). Germline V gene data show CDR1 as SGHVS and CDR2 as FNYEAQ. The CDR3 contains 17 residues. The V and J ends lost 5 bases and 2 bases respectively, with 20 bases between them. In nucleotides, the CDR3 is TGTGCCAGCAGCCCGGTCGGGGCGGGTAGAGACACAGATACGCAGTATTTT. Protein product: CASSPVGAGRDTDTQYF.

This clonotype was observed a handful of times. One end of the junction does not line up with germline, which may come from a read error. The chain has TRBV23-1 and TRBJ2-1, with 8 bases identical to TRBD1. TRBV23-1 is noted as an ORF with a role that remains uncertain. The CDR3 length is 11 residues. The CDR3 DNA follows: TGCGCCAGCAGTCTTCGACAGGGGAACCTCTTC. Protein product: CASSLRQGNLF.

The chain combines TRBV6-5 with TRBJ2-7; no definite D call. V lost 1 base, J lost 2 bases, and 27 bases lay in between. The CDR3 extends over 20 amino acids. Germline values: CDR1 MNHEY, CDR2 SVGAGI. The CDR3 nucleotides are TGTGCCAGCAGTTACTTCTACTCGGCCCCTTCGATGTCTAGTGCCTACGAGCAGTACTTC. This codes for CASSYFYSAPSMSSAYEQYF.

This clonotype was picked up a small number of times. The CDR3 coding sequence is TGTGCCAGCAGCCCAAGAACAGGGTATCAAGAGACCCAGTACTTC. This codes for CASSPRTGYQETQYF. The gene calls are TRBV5-4 and TRBJ2-5; maybe TRBD1 (6 bases). This CDR3 has 15 amino acids. Germline V lookup: CDR1 SGHNT, CDR2 YYREEE (reference sequence). V was clipped by 4 bases and J by 2 bases, with 15 bases between them.

A few counts support this clonotype. The rearrangement joins TRBV7-3 to TRBJ2-2, with D possibly matching TRBD2 (7 bases). The CDR3 loop spans 16 amino acids. Germline CDR1 SGHTA, CDR2 FQGTGA. Trimming removed 7 bases at V and 9 bases at J, with 24 bases between. CDR3 coding DNA: TGTGCCAGCACCCAGATGCCGGGGGGCCTACCAAGGGAGCTGTTTTTT. This codes for CASTQMPGGLPRELFF. Complete variable domain (other parts from reference TRBV7-3 and TRBJ2-2): GAGVSQTPSNKVTEKGKYVELRCDPISGHTALYWYRQSLGQGPEFLIYFQGTGAADDSGLPNDRFFAVRPEGSVSTLKIQRTERGDSAVYLCASTQMPGGLPRELFFGEGSRLTVL.

The rearrangement joins TRBV5-1 to TRBJ2-5; 8 nucleotides agree with TRBD2. Losses at the gene ends were 5 bases for V and 1 base for J; bases not matched to a gene: 4. Germline V CDR1 and CDR2: SGHRS, YFSETQ. This CDR3 has 14 amino acids. Here the CDR3 reads CASRRGTSQETQYF. In nucleotides, the CDR3 is TGCGCCAGCAGGCGTGGGACTAGCCAAGAGACCCAGTACTTC.

The table lists this clonotype with a few counts. V and J are TRBV7-2 and TRBJ1-2; unclear D gene. This CDR3 is 15 amino acids long. The V gene lost 6 bases and the J gene lost 4 bases, with 18 bases spanning the gap. Germline V CDR1 and CDR2: SGHTA, FQGNSA. The CDR3 nucleotides read TGTGCCAGCAGAAAATTTTCGGAGATAATCTATGGCTACACCTTC. As protein: CASRKFSEIIYGYTF.

This sequence joins TRBV10-3 and TRBJ2-3; D is possibly TRBD2 (6 bases). Germline CDR1 ENHRY, CDR2 SYGVKD. V was cut by 6 bases and J by 3 bases, with 16 bases left in between. CDR3 length equals 15 residues. The CDR3 is CAISAIGTQTDTQYF. The CDR3, as DNA: TGTGCCATCAGCGCAATCGGGACTCAGACAGATACGCAGTATTTT.

This clonotype was seen ten or more times. The chain carries TRBV18 and TRBJ1-2, with a possible D match to TRBD1 (6 bases). Trimming took off 2 bases at V and 4 bases at J, with 14 bases between the two ends. The CDR3 has 15 residues. Germline-derived CDR1 and CDR2 are KGHSH and LQKENI. The CDR3 sequence is CASSPTRGQLYGYTF. The CDR3 DNA follows: TGTGCCAGCTCACCAACTAGAGGACAGCTCTATGGCTACACCTTC.

This rearrangement joins TRBV10-3 to TRBJ2-7; D gene ambiguous. Between the trimmed V and J ends, which lost 4 bases and 2 bases, there was a span of 9 bases. CDR3 length equals 13 residues. Germline values: CDR1 ENHRY, CDR2 SYGVKD. CDR3 bases: TGTGCCATCAGTGCAGACGGTGCCTACGAGCAGTACGTC. Its translation is CAISADGAYEQYV.

The J gene is TRBJ2-7, the V gene TRBV20-1, with D possibly TRBD2 on 6 matching bases. Trimming removed 0 bases at V and 2 bases at J, with 11 bases between. This CDR3 comprises 14 residues. Germline loops: CDR1 DFQATT, CDR2 SNEGSKA (reference sequence). The CDR3 sequence: CSARDLREPYEQYV. The CDR3 coding sequence is TGCAGTGCTAGAGATTTACGGGAGCCCTACGAGCAGTACGTC.

This clonotype appeared a few times. The chain is built from TRBV5-5 and TRBJ1-4; D not resolved. Trimming took 1 base from V and 2 from J, leaving 9 bases between them. Germline assignment: CDR1 SGHKS and CDR2 YYEKEE (reference sequence). CDR3 length equals 15 residues. CDR3 DNA sequence: TGTGCCAGCAGCTTGTCCCTAGGCACTAATGAAAAACTGTTTTTT. Its protein is CASSLSLGTNEKLFF.

The rearrangement joins TRBV7-8 to TRBJ2-1; no clear D gene. The V gene lost 5 bases and the J gene lost 13 bases, with 15 bases spanning the gap. CDR1 and CDR2 from the germline V gene are SGHVS and FQNEAQ. The CDR3 is 12 residues long. This chain's CDR3 is CASSPSQNPQFF. CDR3 DNA: TGTGCCAGCAGCCCCTCTCAGAATCCTCAGTTCTTC.

V and J are TRBV6-5 and TRBJ1-2, with a possible D match to TRBD1 (5 bases). The CDR3 loop spans 15 amino acids. Deletions cut 6 bases from V and 7 bases from J, with 21 bases between. The germline V gene has CDR1 MNHEY and CDR2 SVGAGI. The CDR3: CASSLWGGKGGGYTF. Written as DNA, the CDR3 is TGTGCCAGCAGCCTCTGGGGGGGTAAAGGTGGTGGCTACACCTTC.